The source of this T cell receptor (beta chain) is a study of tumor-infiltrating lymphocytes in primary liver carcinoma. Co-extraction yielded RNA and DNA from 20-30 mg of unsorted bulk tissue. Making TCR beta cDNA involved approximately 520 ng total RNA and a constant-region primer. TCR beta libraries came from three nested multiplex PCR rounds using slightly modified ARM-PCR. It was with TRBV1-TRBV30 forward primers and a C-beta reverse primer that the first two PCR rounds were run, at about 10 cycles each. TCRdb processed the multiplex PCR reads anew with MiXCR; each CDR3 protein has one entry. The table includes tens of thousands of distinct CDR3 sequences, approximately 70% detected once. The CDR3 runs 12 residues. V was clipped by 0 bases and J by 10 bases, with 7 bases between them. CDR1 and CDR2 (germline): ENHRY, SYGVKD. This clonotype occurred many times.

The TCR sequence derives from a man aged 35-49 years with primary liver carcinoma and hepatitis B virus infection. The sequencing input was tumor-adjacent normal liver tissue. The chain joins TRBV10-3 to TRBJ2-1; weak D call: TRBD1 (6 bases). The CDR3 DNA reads TGTGCCATCAGTGAGTCGGGACAAGAGCAGTTCTTC. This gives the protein CAISESGQEQFF.